These T cell receptor beta chains were read from a single sample in a study of CD8 T cells in Susac syndrome. TCRdb reanalysed the immunoSEQ multiplex PCR reads using MiXCR and keeps one entry per CDR3 protein. The sample holds 100,000 to 150,000 distinct CDR3 sequences; about 96% are singletons and the top ten take around 0.12%. Sequenced: CD4+ T cells from PBMCs. The receptor source for this set is a human donor in good health. Both conserved end residues are part of each CDR3. The D gene is left open where the match is weak. A row's size may be missing; if present it is once, few, many or a size class.

14	TRBV5-1	TRBD1	-	TRBJ2-7	CASSYLGQGNEQYF	TGCGCCAGCAGTTACTTGGGACAGGGGAACGAGCAGTACTTC
14	TRBV7-2	TRBD1	-	TRBJ1-1	CASSPTGGVTEAFF	TGTGCCAGCAGCCCGACAGGGGGGGTTACTGAAGCTTTCTTT
13	TRBV19	-	-	TRBJ2-1	CASTSGARDEQFF	TGTGCCAGTACGTCAGGGGCGCGTGATGAGCAGTTCTTC
15	TRBV27	-	-	TRBJ2-1	CASARVLSSYNEQFF	TGTGCCAGCGCGAGGGTTCTCAGCTCCTACAATGAGCAGTTCTTC
13	TRBV10-3	-	-	TRBJ1-5	CAISEDSHQPQHF	TGTGCCATCAGTGAGGACAGTCATCAGCCCCAGCATTTT
15	TRBV2	TRBD1	once	TRBJ2-2	CASSAGAGGLGELFF	TGTGCCAGCAGTGCGGGAGCAGGGGGCCTCGGGGAGCTGTTTTTT
12	TRBV28	-	once	TRBJ2-1	CASSLDLRGQFF	TGTGCCAGCAGTTTAGACCTCCGGGGACAGTTCTTC
13	TRBV12-3/TRBV12-4	-	-	TRBJ1-1	CASSLSANTEAFF	TGTGCCAGCAGTTTAAGTGCGAACACTGAAGCTTTCTTT
13	TRBV5-1	-	-	TRBJ2-5	CASSFQLEETQYF	TGCGCCAGCAGCTTCCAATTGGAAGAGACCCAGTACTTC
15	TRBV2	-	-	TRBJ2-2	CASSDFGTNTGELFF	TGTGCCAGCAGTGATTTCGGGACGAACACCGGGGAGCTGTTTTTT
16	TRBV28	TRBD1	-	TRBJ1-2	CASRPAPGQLGYGYTF	TGTGCCAGCAGGCCCGCCCCGGGACAGCTGGGGTATGGCTACACCTTC
14	TRBV2	-	once	TRBJ2-3	CASKSSEKVDTQYF	TGTGCCAGCAAATCTAGCGAGAAGGTAGATACGCAGTATTTT
13	TRBV2	-	-	TRBJ2-5	CAGGPRLGETQYF	TGTGCCGGGGGGCCACGCCTGGGAGAGACCCAGTACTTC
13	TRBV6-5	TRBD2	-	TRBJ2-7	CASRTSGSDEQYF	TGTGCCAGCAGGACTAGCGGGAGCGACGAGCAGTACTTC
13	TRBV29-1	TRBD1	-	TRBJ1-5	CSVVRGPNQPQHF	TGCAGCGTTGTTAGGGGGCCCAATCAGCCCCAGCATTTT
15	TRBV12-3/TRBV12-4	TRBD1	-	TRBJ1-5	CASSIQGASNQPQHF	TGTGCCAGCAGCATACAGGGGGCGAGCAATCAGCCCCAGCATTTT
16	TRBV6-2/TRBV6-3	TRBD1	-	TRBJ1-2	CASSLYPGQENYGYTF	TGTGCCAGCAGCCTTTACCCCGGACAGGAGAACTATGGCTACACCTTC
16	TRBV28	-	-	TRBJ2-5	CASSLTLGGLAETQYF	TGTGCCAGCAGTTTAACCCTCGGGGGGCTGGCAGAGACCCAGTACTTC
15	TRBV5-1	TRBD1	-	TRBJ1-4	CASSWTGGDGEKLFF	TGCGCCAGCAGCTGGACAGGGGGAGACGGTGAAAAACTGTTTTTT
15	TRBV7-2	TRBD1	-	TRBJ2-5	CASTLGQPGAGAQYF	TGTGCCAGCACCTTGGGACAGCCTGGGGCAGGGGCCCAGTACTTC
16	TRBV29-1	TRBD1	-	TRBJ1-2	CSVAVQGAQYGKGYTF	TGCAGCGTTGCGGTACAGGGGGCTCAGTATGGGAAAGGCTACACCTTC
14	TRBV3-1	-	-	TRBJ1-3	CASSQGWWGSTIYF	TGTGCCAGCAGCCAAGGGTGGTGGGGAAGCACCATATATTTT
13	TRBV5-1	-	-	TRBJ2-7	CASSTRSSYEQYF	TGCGCCAGCAGTACGCGGAGCTCCTACGAGCAGTACTTC
15	TRBV12-3/TRBV12-4	TRBD1	-	TRBJ1-5	CASSPDDRGDQPQHF	TGTGCCAGCAGTCCCGATGACAGGGGGGATCAGCCCCAGCATTTT
15	TRBV7-9	TRBD2	-	TRBJ2-7	CASSLGLAGVHEQYF	TGTGCCAGCAGCTTAGGGCTAGCGGGAGTCCACGAGCAGTACTTC
14	TRBV6-5	-	-	TRBJ2-1	CASTPRGKRSEQFF	TGTGCCAGCACCCCCCGGGGCAAGAGAAGTGAGCAGTTCTTC
13	TRBV19	TRBD1	-	TRBJ2-7	CASSIYTGGEQYF	TGTGCCAGTAGTATATACACAGGGGGCGAGCAGTACTTC
15	TRBV7-2	TRBD1	-	TRBJ2-7	CASSSRQGASYEQYF	TGTGCCAGCAGCTCCAGACAGGGGGCCTCCTACGAGCAGTACTTC
14	TRBV2	TRBD1	-	TRBJ2-7	CASRGRTGGGEQYF	TGTGCCAGCAGAGGACGGACAGGGGGTGGTGAGCAGTACTTC
13	TRBV18	-	few	TRBJ1-2	CASSPLGGDGYTF	TGTGCCAGCTCACCATTGGGTGGGGATGGCTACACCTTC
19	TRBV3-1	TRBD2	-	TRBJ2-2	CASSQSLHRLAGPTGELFF	TGTGCCAGCAGCCAAAGTTTGCATCGGCTAGCGGGCCCAACCGGGGAGCTGTTTTTT
16	TRBV20-1	TRBD2	-	TRBJ2-3	CSASSGLAGVADTQYF	TGCAGTGCTAGTTCTGGACTAGCGGGAGTGGCAGATACGCAGTATTTT
14	TRBV27	-	-	TRBJ1-2	CASSPIGGDYGYTF	TGTGCCAGCAGTCCAATCGGCGGGGACTATGGCTACACCTTC
15	TRBV4-2	-	-	TRBJ2-5	CASSQEDRVGRTQYF	TGTGCCAGCAGCCAAGAGGATCGAGTAGGACGGACCCAGTACTTC
13	TRBV12-3/TRBV12-4	TRBD2	-	TRBJ2-7	CASSLGLSYEQYF	TGTGCCAGCAGTTTGGGACTATCCTACGAGCAGTACTTC
18	TRBV5-6	-	-	TRBJ2-2	CASSLALWGNQGTGELFF	TGTGCCAGCAGCTTGGCCTTGTGGGGGAACCAAGGGACCGGGGAGCTGTTTTTT
12	TRBV2	-	-	TRBJ2-7	CASQLMGYEQYF	TGTGCCAGTCAGTTAATGGGATACGAGCAGTACTTC
11	TRBV14	-	once	TRBJ2-5	CASSQVGTQYF	TGTGCCAGCAGCCAAGTTGGGACCCAGTACTTC
17	TRBV20-1	TRBD2	-	TRBJ2-1	CSARYNLAGGTGNEQFF	TGCAGTGCTAGGTACAACCTAGCGGGAGGGACGGGGAATGAGCAGTTCTTC
13	TRBV29-1	-	-	TRBJ2-3	CSVGLTSTDTQYF	TGCAGCGTTGGTCTTACTAGCACAGATACGCAGTATTTT
17	TRBV7-9	TRBD2	-	TRBJ2-3	CASSLTSGRASTDTQYF	TGTGCCAGCAGCCTTACTAGCGGGAGGGCCAGCACAGATACGCAGTATTTT